These 2 T cell receptor beta chains share one sample of origin, sequenced in a study of blood T cells in healthy people across ages. Together with a sample-barcoded 5' primer, a J-beta primer mix was included in a second PCR lasting about 6 to 11 cycles. A single record per CDR3 protein comes from TCRdb applying MiXCR to the 5' RACE reads. The table lists 850,000 to 950,000 distinct CDR3 sequences, around 28% of them singletons. Input material: blood. The receptors originated from a woman older than 75 in good health.

Comments on this clonotype: It may be a read error: a sequence one base away is much more abundant. CDR3 region: CASSDRKTDTQYF. The CDR3 region has the DNA TGTGCCAGCAGCGACAGGAAAACAGATACGCAGTATTTT. V usage is TRBV12-3 or TRBV12-4 and J usage is TRBJ2-3, with TRBD1 as a possible D gene (6 bases). V lost 6 bases and J 3 bases, leaving 10 bases between the germline ends. The CDR3 totals 13 residues.

This chain uses TRBV11-2 with TRBJ2-5, with 15 bases that match TRBD2. This CDR3 has 15 amino acids. V gave up 5 bases and J gave up 11 bases; unmatched junction bases: 9. CDR1 SGHAT and CDR2 FQNNGV come from the germline V gene. The CDR3 spells CASSRTSGGDIEQYF. Here the CDR3 DNA reads TGTGCCAGCAGCCGGACTAGCGGGGGGGATATTGAGCAGTACTTC.